The rows below give T cell receptor beta chains drawn from one sample of a study of glioma-infiltrating T cells after dendritic cell vaccination. Sequencing was performed with immunoSEQ multiplex PCR; in TCRdb, only in-frame clones are kept and a portion is missing. The table records about 100,000 clones, about 79% of them present only once. Sequencing used blood, obtained before dendritic cell vaccination. Receptors originate from a human donor with glioblastoma. Both conserved end residues are part of each CDR3. D genes are given only for firm matches.

d_call | v_call | cdr3_aa
NA | TRBV7-8 | CASSLGSRYEQYF
TRBD1 | TRBV5-6 | CASSLTGGWNSPLHF
NA | TRBV19 | CASSIQGSQPQHF
NA | TRBV6-1 | CASRNRLSGNTIYF
TRBD1 | TRBV27 | CASRDRVSSYEQYF
NA | TRBV4-1 | CASTPVERGTDTQYF
NA | TRBV7-7 | CASSPSGSPGELFF
NA | TRBV18 | CASSPLDSRQTEAFF
NA | TRBV10-3 | CAISESGGAEGYTF
TRBD1 | TRBV6-5 | CASRADRGRVETQYF
NA | TRBV7-2 | CASSSFRGSSGNTIYF
TRBD1 | TRBV7-2 | CASSGRTGPYGYTF
TRBD1 | TRBV5-4 | CASSSGQGRSGNTIYF
TRBD1 | TRBV19 | CASSIGTGRGYEQYF
TRBD2 | TRBV6-4 | CASSASGRGDTQYF
TRBD1 | TRBV28 | CASEGAFNEKLFF
NA | TRBV7-2 | CASSWRTDAGYTF
NA | TRBV30 | CAWSALTLSSYNEQFF
TRBD1 | TRBV2 | CASIGQGNTGELFF
NA | TRBV10-3 | CAISESEGPSYNEQFF
NA | TRBV11-2 | CASSPRLYSYEQYF
NA | TRBV2 | CASSGGGSAKANYGYTF
TRBD1 | TRBV5-4 | CASGQGAYGYTF
NA | TRBV9 | CASSVLGGDNSPLHF
NA | TRBV28 | CASSLTGYYGYTF
TRBD1 | TRBV5-1 | CASSLDGQGRTYEQYF
TRBD1 | TRBV15 | CATSRDRGTGNGYTF
NA | TRBV29-1 | CSVEGSSRETQYF
NA | TRBV10-3 | CAISGGVYGYTF
TRBD1 | TRBV5-1 | CASYRTGGIEQFF
TRBD1 | TRBV29-1 | CSVEEQGAAGYTF
NA | TRBV2 | CASGIQVLINSGNTIYF
TRBD2 | TRBV10-3 | CAITDDPSGSTDTQYF
TRBD1 | TRBV6-6 | CASTKGTGANTEAFF
NA | TRBV27 | CASQSIWGRNHEQYF
TRBD1 | TRBV14 | CASSQRTGLSGNTIYF
TRBD1 | TRBV19 | CASSSDRGSNFMGYTF
NA | TRBV4-1 | CASSQDRGSGNTIYF
TRBD1 | TRBV30 | CAWNQQGPYGYTF
NA | TRBV7-9 | CASSPGATGGYTF
NA | TRBV29-1 | CSVGTGPDGYTF
TRBD1 | TRBV29-1 | CSVDGQGVTETQYF
TRBD2 | TRBV7-2 | CASSVGLAGLEQYF
NA | TRBV5-1 | CASSLEADKSSYNSPLHF
NA | TRBV30 | CAWRRQGPTDTQYF